This T cell receptor (beta chain) was sequenced during a study of blood T cell repertoires in COVID-19. The protocol was immunoSEQ multiplex PCR, while the TCRdb copy is restricted to in-frame clones and leaves out a portion. The sample contains about 320,000 clones, about 85% of which appear only once. The CDR3 has 16 amino acids. Germline lookup yields CDR1 SGHTA and CDR2 FQGNSA. Trimming took 5 bases from V and 3 from J; bases not matched to a gene: 8. The V and J genes are TRBV7-2 and TRBJ2-2, with TRBD2 matching 8 bases. The sequenced sample consisted of PBMCs or T cells enriched from blood (not recorded which). The receptor was isolated from a woman aged 25 to 39 who had recovered from COVID-19. As DNA, the CDR3 is TGTGCCAGCAGCCTAGGCGGGGGGCGGTACACCGGGGAGCTGTTTTTT. It is translated as CASSLGGGRYTGELFF.